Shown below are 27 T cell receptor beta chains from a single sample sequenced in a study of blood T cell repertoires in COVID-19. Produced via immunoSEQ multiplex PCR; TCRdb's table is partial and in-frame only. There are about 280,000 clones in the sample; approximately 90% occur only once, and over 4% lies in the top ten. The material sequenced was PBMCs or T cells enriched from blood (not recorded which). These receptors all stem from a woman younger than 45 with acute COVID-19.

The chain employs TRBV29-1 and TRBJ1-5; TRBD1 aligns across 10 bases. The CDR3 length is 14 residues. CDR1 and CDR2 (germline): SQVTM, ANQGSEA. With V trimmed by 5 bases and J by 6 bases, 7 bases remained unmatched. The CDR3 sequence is CSVSTGGAGQPQHF. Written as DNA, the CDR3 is TGCAGCGTTTCGACAGGGGGCGCAGGTCAGCCCCAGCATTTT.

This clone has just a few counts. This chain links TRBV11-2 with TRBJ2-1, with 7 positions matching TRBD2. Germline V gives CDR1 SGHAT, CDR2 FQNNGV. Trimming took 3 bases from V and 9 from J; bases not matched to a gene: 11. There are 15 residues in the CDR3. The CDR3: CASSFSRWRESEQFF. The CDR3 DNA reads TGTGCCAGCAGCTTCTCGAGGTGGCGGGAGAGTGAGCAGTTCTTC.

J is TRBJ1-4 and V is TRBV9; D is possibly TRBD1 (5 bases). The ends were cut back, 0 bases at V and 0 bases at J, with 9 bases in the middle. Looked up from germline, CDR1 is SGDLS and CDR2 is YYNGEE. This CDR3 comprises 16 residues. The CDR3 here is CASSVGAGATNEKLFF. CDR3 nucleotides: TGTGCCAGCAGCGTAGGGGCGGGGGCAACTAATGAAAAACTGTTTTTT.

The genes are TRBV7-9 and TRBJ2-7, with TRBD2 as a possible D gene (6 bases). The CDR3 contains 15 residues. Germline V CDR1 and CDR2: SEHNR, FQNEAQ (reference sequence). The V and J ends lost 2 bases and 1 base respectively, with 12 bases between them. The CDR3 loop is CASSLKSRESYEQYF. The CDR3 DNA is TGTGCCAGCAGCTTAAAATCCCGGGAGTCCTACGAGCAGTACTTC.

This chain's CDR3 is CASSTGTNEKLFF. The CDR3 nucleotides are TGTGCCAGTAGTACAGGGACTAATGAAAAACTGTTTTTT. The J gene is TRBJ1-4, the V gene TRBV19, with D perhaps TRBD1 (5 bases). Trimming stripped 4 bases from V and 2 bases from J, with 5 bases between. Germline loops: CDR1 LNHDA, CDR2 SQIVND (reference sequence). CDR3 size: 13 residues.

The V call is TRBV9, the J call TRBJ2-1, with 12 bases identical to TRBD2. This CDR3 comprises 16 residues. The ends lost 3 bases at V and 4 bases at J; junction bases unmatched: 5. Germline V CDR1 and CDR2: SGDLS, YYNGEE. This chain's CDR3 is CASSELAGGRYNEQFF. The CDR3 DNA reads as TGTGCCAGCAGCGAACTAGCGGGAGGCAGGTACAATGAGCAGTTCTTC.

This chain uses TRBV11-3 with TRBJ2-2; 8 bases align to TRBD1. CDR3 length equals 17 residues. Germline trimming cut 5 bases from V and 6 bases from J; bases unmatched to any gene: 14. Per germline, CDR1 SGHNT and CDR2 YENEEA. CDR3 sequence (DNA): TGTGCCAGCAGCCCTGTATTTGGACAGGGAAGGTCCGGGGAGCTGTTTTTT. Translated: CASSPVFGQGRSGELFF.

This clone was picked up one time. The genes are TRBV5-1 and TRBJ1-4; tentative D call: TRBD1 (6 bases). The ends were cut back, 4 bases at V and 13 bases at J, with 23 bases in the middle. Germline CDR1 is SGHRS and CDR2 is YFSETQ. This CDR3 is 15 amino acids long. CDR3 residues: CASSGGQGFGEGLFF. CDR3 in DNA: TGCGCCAGCAGCGGGGGACAAGGGTTCGGCGAAGGACTGTTTTTT.

CDR3 DNA: TGTGCCACCAGCAGAGGAATTACTAGCGGGATCAGCACAGATACGCAGTATTTT. It specifies CATSRGITSGISTDTQYF. The chain combines TRBV15 with TRBJ2-3, with 10 bases that match TRBD2. The CDR3 runs to 18 residues. The trim removed 1 base at V and 0 bases at J, leaving 7 bases unmatched. Germline V CDR1 and CDR2: LNHNV, YYDKDF (reference sequence).

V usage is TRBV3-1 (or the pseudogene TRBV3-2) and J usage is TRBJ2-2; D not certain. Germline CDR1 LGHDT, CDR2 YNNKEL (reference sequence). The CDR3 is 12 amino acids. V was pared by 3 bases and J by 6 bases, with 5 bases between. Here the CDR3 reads CASSQGAGELFF. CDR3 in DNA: TGTGCCAGCAGCCAGGGCGCCGGGGAGCTGTTTTTT.

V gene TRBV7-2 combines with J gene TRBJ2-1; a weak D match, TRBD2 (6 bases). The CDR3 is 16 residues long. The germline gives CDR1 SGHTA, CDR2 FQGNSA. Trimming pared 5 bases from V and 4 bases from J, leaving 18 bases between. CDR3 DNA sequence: TGTGCCAGCAGCGAAAACAAGGGACTTATATACAATGAGCAGTTCTTC. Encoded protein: CASSENKGLIYNEQFF.

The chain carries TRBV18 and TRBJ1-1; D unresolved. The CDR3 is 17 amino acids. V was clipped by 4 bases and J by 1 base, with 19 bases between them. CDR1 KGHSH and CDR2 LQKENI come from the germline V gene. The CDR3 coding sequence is TGTGCCAGCTCACTTCGTTTTGAGGGATGGGAGAACACTGAAGCTTTCTTT. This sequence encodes CASSLRFEGWENTEAFF.

CDR3: CASSPGSDHQPQHF. The CDR3 coding sequence is TGTGCCAGCTCACCAGGCTCAGATCATCAGCCCCAGCATTTT. This chain joins TRBV18 and TRBJ1-5; the D is unclear. The germline V gene encodes CDR1 KGHSH and CDR2 LQKENI. The germline V and J ends were trimmed by 2 bases and 5 bases, with 10 bases remaining between them. The length of the CDR3 is 14 residues.

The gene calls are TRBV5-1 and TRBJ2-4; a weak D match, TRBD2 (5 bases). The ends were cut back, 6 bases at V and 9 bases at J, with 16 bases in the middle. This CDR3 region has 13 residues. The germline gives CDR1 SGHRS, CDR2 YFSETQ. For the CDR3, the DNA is TGCGCCAGCAACCCTGGGGAGAAGGGCATTCAGTACTTC. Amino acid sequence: CASNPGEKGIQYF.

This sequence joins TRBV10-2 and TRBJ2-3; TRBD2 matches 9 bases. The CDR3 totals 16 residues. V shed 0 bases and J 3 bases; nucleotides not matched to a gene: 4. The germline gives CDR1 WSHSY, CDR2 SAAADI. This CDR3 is CASSESKTSGTDTQYF. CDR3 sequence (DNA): TGCGCCAGCAGTGAGTCGAAGACTAGCGGTACAGATACGCAGTATTTT.

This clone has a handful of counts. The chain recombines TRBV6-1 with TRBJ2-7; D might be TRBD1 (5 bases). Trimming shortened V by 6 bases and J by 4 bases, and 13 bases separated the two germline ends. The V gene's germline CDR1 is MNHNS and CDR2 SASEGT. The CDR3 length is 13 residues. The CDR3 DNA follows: TGTGCCAGCAGGGCAGGGATGGCGTACGAGCAGTACTTC. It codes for CASRAGMAYEQYF.

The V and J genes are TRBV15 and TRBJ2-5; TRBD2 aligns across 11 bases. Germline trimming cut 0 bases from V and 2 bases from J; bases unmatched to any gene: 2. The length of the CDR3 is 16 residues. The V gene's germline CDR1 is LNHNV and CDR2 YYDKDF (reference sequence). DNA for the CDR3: TGTGCCACCAGCAGAGAGACTAGCGGGAATCAAGAGACCCAGTACTTC. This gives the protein CATSRETSGNQETQYF.

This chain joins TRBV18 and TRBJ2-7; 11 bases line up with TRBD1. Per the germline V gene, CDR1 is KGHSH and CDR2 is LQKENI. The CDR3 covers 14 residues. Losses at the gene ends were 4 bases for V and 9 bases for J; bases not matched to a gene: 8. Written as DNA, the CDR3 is TGTGCCAGCTCACTCGGACAGGGGGCCTTTGGGCAGTACTTC. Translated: CASSLGQGAFGQYF. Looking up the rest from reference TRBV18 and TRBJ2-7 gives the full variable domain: NAGVMQNPRHLVRRRGQEARLRCSPMKGHSHVYWYRQLPEEGLKFMVYLQKENIIDESGMPKERFSAEFPKEGPSILRIQQVVRGDSAAYFCASSLGQGAFGQYFGPGTRLTVT.

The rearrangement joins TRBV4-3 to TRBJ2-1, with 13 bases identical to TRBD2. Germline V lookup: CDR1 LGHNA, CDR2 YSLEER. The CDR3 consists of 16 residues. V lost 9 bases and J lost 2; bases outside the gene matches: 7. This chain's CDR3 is CASSGTSGKTYNEQFF. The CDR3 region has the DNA TGCGCCAGTTCCGGGACTAGCGGGAAAACCTACAATGAGCAGTTCTTC.

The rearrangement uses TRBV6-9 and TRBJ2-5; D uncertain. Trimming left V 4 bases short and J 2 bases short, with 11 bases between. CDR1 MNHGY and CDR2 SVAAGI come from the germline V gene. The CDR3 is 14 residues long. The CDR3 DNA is TGTGCCAGCAGTTCCAGGATACCTCAAGAGACCCAGTACTTC. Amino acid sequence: CASSSRIPQETQYF.

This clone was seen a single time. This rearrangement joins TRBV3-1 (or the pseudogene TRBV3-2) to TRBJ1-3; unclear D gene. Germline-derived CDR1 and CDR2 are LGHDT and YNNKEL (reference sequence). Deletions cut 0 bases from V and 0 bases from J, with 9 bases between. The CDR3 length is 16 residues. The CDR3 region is CASSQDPESSGNTIYF. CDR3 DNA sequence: TGTGCCAGCAGCCAAGATCCTGAGAGCTCTGGAAACACCATATATTTT.

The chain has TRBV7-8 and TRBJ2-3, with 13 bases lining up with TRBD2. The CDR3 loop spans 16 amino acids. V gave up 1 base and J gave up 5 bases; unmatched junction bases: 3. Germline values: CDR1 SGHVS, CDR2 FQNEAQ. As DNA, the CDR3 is TGTGCCAGCAGCTTAGGGACTAGCGGGAGTAGAGATACGCAGTATTTT. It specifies CASSLGTSGSRDTQYF.

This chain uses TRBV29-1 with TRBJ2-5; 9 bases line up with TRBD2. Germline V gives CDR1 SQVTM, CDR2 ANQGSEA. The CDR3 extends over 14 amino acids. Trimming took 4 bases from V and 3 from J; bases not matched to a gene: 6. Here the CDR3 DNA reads TGCAGCGTTGGGGATAGCGGGAGAAAAGAGACCCAGTACTTC. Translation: CSVGDSGRKETQYF.

As DNA, the CDR3 is TGTGCCAGCAGCCCCCCGGGACTAGCGGGTGAGACCCAGTACTTC. It translates to CASSPPGLAGETQYF. V is TRBV28 and J is TRBJ2-5; TRBD2 matches 12 bases. Trimming cost V 6 bases and J 5 bases; bases outside gene matches: 7. The CDR3 is 15 residues long. Germline CDR1 MDHEN, CDR2 SYDVKM.

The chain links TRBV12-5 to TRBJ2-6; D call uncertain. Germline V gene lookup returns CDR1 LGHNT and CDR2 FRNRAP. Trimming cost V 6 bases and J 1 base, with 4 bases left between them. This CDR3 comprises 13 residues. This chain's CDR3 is CASGLSGANVLTF. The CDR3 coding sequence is TGTGCTAGTGGGTTATCTGGGGCCAACGTCCTGACTTTC.

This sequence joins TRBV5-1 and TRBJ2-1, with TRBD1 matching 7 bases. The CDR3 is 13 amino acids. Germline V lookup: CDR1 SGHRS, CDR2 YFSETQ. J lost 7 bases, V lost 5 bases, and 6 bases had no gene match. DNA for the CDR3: TGCGCCAGCAGTCCAGGGGGTAGGAATGAGCAGTTCTTC. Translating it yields CASSPGGRNEQFF.

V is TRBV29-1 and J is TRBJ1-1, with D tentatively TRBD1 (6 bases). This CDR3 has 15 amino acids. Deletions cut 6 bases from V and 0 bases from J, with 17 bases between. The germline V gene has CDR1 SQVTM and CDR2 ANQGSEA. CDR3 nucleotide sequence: TGCAGCGTCGTGAACAGGGTTGCAATGAACACTGAAGCTTTCTTT. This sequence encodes CSVVNRVAMNTEAFF.